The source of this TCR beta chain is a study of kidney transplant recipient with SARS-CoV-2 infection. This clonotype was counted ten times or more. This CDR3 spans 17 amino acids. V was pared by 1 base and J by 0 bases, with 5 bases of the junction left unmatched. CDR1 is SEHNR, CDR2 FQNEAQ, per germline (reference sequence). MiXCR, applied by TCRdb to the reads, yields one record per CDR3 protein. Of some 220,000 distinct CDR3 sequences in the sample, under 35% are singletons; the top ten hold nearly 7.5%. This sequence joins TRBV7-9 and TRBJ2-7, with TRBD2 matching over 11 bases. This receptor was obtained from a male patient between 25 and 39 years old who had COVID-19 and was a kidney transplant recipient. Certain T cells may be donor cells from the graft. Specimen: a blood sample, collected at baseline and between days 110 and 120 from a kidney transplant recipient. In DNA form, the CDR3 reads TGTGCCAGCAGCTTAGGACTAGCGGGATGGTACTCCTACGAGCAGTACTTC. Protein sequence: CASSLGLAGWYSYEQYF.